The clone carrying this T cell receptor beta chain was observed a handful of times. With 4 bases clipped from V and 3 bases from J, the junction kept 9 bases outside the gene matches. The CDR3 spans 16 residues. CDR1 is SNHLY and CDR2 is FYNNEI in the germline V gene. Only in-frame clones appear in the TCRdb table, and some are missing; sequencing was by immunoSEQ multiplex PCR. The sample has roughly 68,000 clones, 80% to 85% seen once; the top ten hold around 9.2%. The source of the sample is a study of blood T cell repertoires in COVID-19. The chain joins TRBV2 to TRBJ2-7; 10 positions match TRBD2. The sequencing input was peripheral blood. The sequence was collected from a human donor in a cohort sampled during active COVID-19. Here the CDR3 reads CASSGLAGDGFYEQYF. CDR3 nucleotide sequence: TGTGCCAGCAGTGGGCTAGCGGGAGACGGGTTCTACGAGCAGTACTTC.